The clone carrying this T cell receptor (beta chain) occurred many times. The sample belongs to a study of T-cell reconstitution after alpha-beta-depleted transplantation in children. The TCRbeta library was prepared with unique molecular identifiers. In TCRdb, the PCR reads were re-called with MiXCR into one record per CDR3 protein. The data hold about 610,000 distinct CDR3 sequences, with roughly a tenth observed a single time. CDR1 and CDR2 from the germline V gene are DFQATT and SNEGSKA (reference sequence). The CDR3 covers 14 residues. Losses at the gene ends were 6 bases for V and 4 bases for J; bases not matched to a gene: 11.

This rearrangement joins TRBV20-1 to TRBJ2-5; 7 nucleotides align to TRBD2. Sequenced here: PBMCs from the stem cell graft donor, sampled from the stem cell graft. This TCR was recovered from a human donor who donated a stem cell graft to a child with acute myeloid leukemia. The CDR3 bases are TGCAGTGCAACTTCGGAGCGGGATTCAGAGACCCAGTACTTC. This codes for CSATSERDSETQYF.